The sequence of this TCR beta chain was determined in a study of blood T cell repertoires in COVID-19 (dated by TCRdb to the early 2020s). Some background on the complete study: Collaborator samples came from the United States, Italy and Spain and covered acute and convalescent phases of COVID-19. Subjects who had been exposed to COVID-19, were actively infected with it, or had recovered from it provided the deeply sampled blood TCRbeta repertoires that made up the dataset. Sample metadata almost always included a de-identified subject ID, COVID-19 status, age in years and sex. The repertoires were released in a freely available public database intended as a resource for research on the immune response to SARS-CoV-2. The samples were drawn from two sources: the first 160 participants of the ongoing ImmuneRACE study, and about 1,300 subjects contributed by 6 global collaborators. Where available, HLA class I and class II types were obtained from metadata supplied by the sample provider rather than from assay-based typing. The prospective study material was composed of cDNA or gDNA derived from T cells, B-cell-depleted T cells, or PBMCs.

Each collaborating institution followed its own protocols to collect whole blood in K2EDTA tubes. For TCRbeta analysis, collaborators shipped samples as frozen whole blood, isolated PBMCs, or DNA extracted from either of those sample types. A note on this clone: Its antigen specificity is not known. No base quality information exists; no much larger clone differs at one position.

Based on the germline V gene, the CDR1 and CDR2 sequences are MNHEY and SVGAGI. V loses 0 bases at its end and J loses 7 bases; junction bases beyond the gene matches: 4. From cysteine to phenylalanine, the CDR3 is 16 amino acids long. The entry retains the CDR3 DNA only, 48 bases that are in frame from base 1. On the study overall, not on this receptor specifically: How much clinical and demographic metadata was included differed by source and by participant, and the metadata was provided uncurated.

TCRbeta CDR3 regions were amplified from genomic DNA by means of the immunoSEQ Assay, a bias-controlled multiplex PCR. From the authors' description of their analysis: Nucleated cell counts per sample were estimated from amplification of reference gene primers within the assay. To quantify the absolute abundance of each unique TCRbeta CDR3 rearrangement, sequence reads were collapsed and filtered. For each sample, productive Simpson clonality was calculated as the square root of Simpson's diversity index over productive rearrangements. TCRdb retrieved this table from immuneACCESS and kept in-frame rearrangements only. Not all clones are present; in checked studies, unresolved V genes account for under half, and no reason is known for the remainder. V and J calls and clone size come straight from that table; D and trimming were deduced from the DNA. Across this sample there are fewer than 75,000 clones, with roughly 84% seen only once. The leading ten clones occupy under 4% of the sample.

The sequence is built from TRBV6-5 and TRBJ2-3; 13 bases in the middle match TRBD2. Sequences were obtained from peripheral blood. The origin of this receptor is an older man with acute or convalescent COVID-19. CDR3 protein: CASSYSTSGGLYTQYF. The DNA sequence reads TGTGCCAGCAGTTACTCGACTAGCGGGGGGTTGTATACGCAGTATTTT.